This T cell receptor (beta chain) comes out of a study of tumor and adjacent non-tumor tissue in lung cancer. Study context: The cohort had around eleven adenocarcinoma, a couple of squamous cell and 1 small cell patients.

The CDR3 is 14 residues long. Germline V gene data show CDR1 as SGHAT and CDR2 as FQDESV (reference sequence). TCRbeta libraries were built with three rounds of nested PCR, modified from ARM-PCR. TCRdb reanalysed the multiplex PCR reads using MiXCR and keeps one entry per CDR3 protein. Of about 98,000 distinct CDR3 sequences listed, 80% are singletons. As regards this clonotype: A read error may produce the germline difference seen at one junction end.

This sample's RNA came from whole unsorted tissue. Distant lung tissue was collected more than 3 cm away from the tumor edge. Donors were chemotherapy-naive, newly diagnosed lung cancer surgical patients in China, August–late 2014. The sequence was obtained from a man aged 55 to 70 with small cell lung cancer. The rearrangement links TRBV11-1 to TRBJ2-7; tentatively, D is TRBD2 (5 bases). Sequenced: distant non-tumor lung tissue. Here the CDR3 DNA reads TGTTCCAGCAGTTTAACGGGGAGCTCCTACGAGCAGTACTTC. Encoded protein: CSSSLTGSSYEQYF.